The present T cell receptor (beta chain) was sequenced within a study of blood T cell repertoires in COVID-19. V was clipped by 4 bases and J by 6 bases; unmatched bases: 9. Germline V gives CDR1 KGHDR, CDR2 SFDVKD. The CDR3 runs to 17 residues. Libraries were prepared by immunoSEQ multiplex PCR; TCRdb keeps only in-frame clonotypes and omits some of them. This sample has 250,000 to 300,000 clones; roughly 93% occur once, and the top ten carry about 2.5%. This sequence originates from a woman in her thirties or forties with acute COVID-19. The sample was PBMCs or T cells enriched from blood (not recorded which). The chain links TRBV24-1 to TRBJ2-1, with 12 bases identical to TRBD2. This chain's CDR3 is CATSDPTTSGGLNEQFF. CDR3 bases: TGTGCCACCAGTGACCCCACGACTAGCGGGGGCCTCAATGAGCAGTTCTTC.